This entry lists 16 T cell receptor beta chains sequenced from one sample in a study of T cell changes during pregnancy in multiple sclerosis. Produced via immunoSEQ multiplex PCR; TCRdb's table is partial and in-frame only. The sample lists under 30,000 clones, around 93% occurring once. This specimen was CD4+ T cells from peripheral blood mononuclear cells, taken after pregnancy. Receptor source: a female donor with multiple sclerosis, enrolled in a pregnancy study.

As for this clone: One end of the junction varies from germline; a read error may be responsible. The gene calls are TRBV6-6 and TRBJ2-7; TRBD1 matches at 9 bases. The CDR3 is made up of 15 amino acids. Germline loops: CDR1 MNHNY, CDR2 SVGAGI (reference sequence). The CDR3 loop reads CASSPTGTGLGPLSF. The CDR3 coding sequence is TGTGCCAGCAGCCCAACCGGGACAGGGCTCGGTCCGTTATCCTTC.

J is TRBJ1-2 and V is TRBV18; tentatively, D is TRBD1 (5 bases). CDR3 length: 15 residues. Germline CDR1 is KGHSH and CDR2 is LQKENI. The V end was cut by 3 bases, the J end by 4 bases, with 15 bases between. As DNA, the CDR3 is TGTGCCAGCTCACCGCATCCGCAGGGCGTCTATGGCTACACCTTC. Protein product: CASSPHPQGVYGYTF.

J is TRBJ2-7 and V is TRBV5-1, with 10 bases matching TRBD2. Unmatched junction bases numbered 5, after V lost 0 bases and J lost 2 bases. CDR3 size: 16 residues. Germline V CDR1 and CDR2: SGHRS, YFSETQ. The CDR3 loop is CASSLDPSGSPYEQYF. The CDR3 nucleotides are TGCGCCAGCAGCTTGGACCCTAGCGGGAGCCCCTACGAGCAGTACTTC.

This chain connects TRBV2 to TRBJ2-1, with D hard to call. The germline V and J ends were trimmed by 7 bases and 6 bases, with 16 bases remaining between them. CDR3 size: 14 residues. Germline V gives CDR1 SNHLY, CDR2 FYNNEI. CDR3 region: CASTREEFANEQFF. The CDR3, as DNA: TGTGCCAGCACCAGAGAGGAGTTCGCCAATGAGCAGTTCTTC. The entire variable domain, with the rest obtained from reference TRBV2 and TRBJ2-1, is as follows: EPEVTQTPSHQVTQMGQEVILRCVPISNHLYFYWYRQILGQKVEFLVSFYNNEISEKSEIFDDQFSVERPDGSNFTLKIRSTKLEDSAMYFCASTREEFANEQFFGPGTRLTVL.

The count of this clone is one. The gene calls are TRBV29-1 and TRBJ2-5; the D gene is possibly TRBD2 (7 bases). Germline CDR1 is SQVTM and CDR2 is ANQGSEA. The V gene lost 7 bases and the J gene lost 0 bases, with 12 bases spanning the gap. The CDR3 spans 13 residues. The CDR3 loop is CSARGAYQETQYF. As DNA, the CDR3 is TGCAGCGCCCGGGGGGCGTACCAAGAGACCCAGTACTTC.

The rearrangement uses TRBV29-1 and TRBJ2-1; TRBD2 matches 11 bases. Germline lookup yields CDR1 SQVTM and CDR2 ANQGSEA. The CDR3 is 14 residues long. The trim removed 4 bases at V and 4 bases at J, leaving 3 bases unmatched. CDR3 protein: CSVGASGRYNEQFF. In DNA, the CDR3 is TGCAGCGTTGGGGCTAGCGGGAGGTACAATGAGCAGTTCTTC.

The chain recombines TRBV7-8 with TRBJ1-5; unclear D gene. CDR3 length: 13 amino acids. The V gene lost 1 base and the J gene lost 7 bases, with 8 bases spanning the gap. Germline V gene data show CDR1 as SGHVS and CDR2 as FQNEAQ. In DNA, the CDR3 is TGTGCCAGCAGCTTAGACGGGATACAGCCCCAGCATTTT. Translation gives CASSLDGIQPQHF.

The rearrangement links TRBV10-2 to TRBJ2-1, with 7 bases that match TRBD2. Germline-derived CDR1 and CDR2 are WSHSY and SAAADI. The trim removed 2 bases at V and 3 bases at J, leaving 10 bases unmatched. The CDR3 covers 17 residues. CDR3: CASSEGRGEHLYNEQFF. Here the CDR3 DNA reads TGCGCCAGCAGTGAGGGGAGGGGAGAACACCTCTACAATGAGCAGTTCTTC.

This chain links TRBV4-1 with TRBJ1-1; D ambiguous. Deletions cut 3 bases from V and 1 base from J, with 9 bases between. CDR1 and CDR2 from the germline V gene are MGHRA and YSYEKL. CDR3 length: 14 amino acids. CDR3 region: CASSQGDKNTEAFF. CDR3 in DNA: TGCGCCAGCAGCCAGGGAGACAAGAACACTGAAGCTTTCTTT.

The V and J genes are TRBV6-4 and TRBJ1-3, with D perhaps TRBD1 (5 bases). Germline V gene lookup returns CDR1 MRHNA and CDR2 SNTAGT. With 7 bases removed from V and 0 bases from J, the gap between germline ends came to 13 bases. This CDR3 is built from 15 residues. The CDR3 DNA sequence: TGTGCCAGCACCATGACAGCCAGCTCTGGAAACACCATATATTTT. Translating it yields CASTMTASSGNTIYF.

This clone was seen a single time. The chain is built from TRBV21-1 and TRBJ2-3; the D call TRBD2 from the table was never checked on the DNA. TRBV21-1 has pseudogene status. The CDR3 length is 16 residues. CDR3 coding DNA: TGTGCCAGCAGCCTTGCGGGGGGTAGGCCCACAGATACGCAGTATTTT. This codes for CASSLAGGRPTDTQYF.

The J gene is TRBJ1-1, the V gene TRBV7-2, with a possible D match to TRBD1 (5 bases). Between the trimmed V and J ends, which lost 5 bases and 1 base, there was a span of 14 bases. The CDR3 spans 15 residues. Germline CDR1 reads SGHTA; CDR2 reads FQGNSA. The CDR3 DNA is TGTGCCAGCAGCACCCAGGTCGGGGGGAACACTGAAGCTTTCTTT. Translation gives CASSTQVGGNTEAFF.

V usage is TRBV10-2 and J usage is TRBJ2-3; tentatively, D is TRBD2 (6 bases). Germline V gene data show CDR1 as WSHSY and CDR2 as SAAADI. CDR3 length equals 14 residues. The V end lost 1 base, the J end lost 11 bases, and 16 bases lay between the germline ends. CDR3 in amino acids: CASSEFLGGTLQYF. The DNA for the CDR3 is TGCGCCAGCAGTGAGTTCTTGGGCGGGACTCTGCAGTATTTT.

The CDR3 DNA is TGTGCCAGCAGTCCCCATGGGGGGGGCAGCACCTTC. Translation: CASSPHGGGSTF. The chain is built from TRBV27 and TRBJ1-2, with D tentatively TRBD1 (6 bases). The CDR3 sequence is 12 residues long. V was cut by 5 bases and J by 13 bases, with 17 bases left in between. CDR1 and CDR2 from the germline V gene are MNHEY and SMNVEV (reference sequence).

The chain's CDR3 is CASSEGGGPGNTIYF. DNA of the CDR3: TGTGCCAGCAGTGAAGGGGGCGGCCCTGGAAACACCATATATTTT. V and J are TRBV6-1 and TRBJ1-3, with D perhaps matching TRBD1 (5 bases). The CDR3 is 15 amino acids. The V end was cut by 1 base, the J end by 2 bases, with 9 bases between. Looked up from germline, CDR1 is MNHNS and CDR2 is SASEGT.

This chain joins TRBV6-5 and TRBJ2-7; 8 bases fit TRBD2. Germline V gene data show CDR1 as MNHEY and CDR2 as SVGAGI. This CDR3 spans 16 amino acids. Trimming took 2 bases from V and 3 from J; bases not matched to a gene: 9. CDR3 residues: CASSYRGLEFYYEQYF. The CDR3 bases are TGTGCCAGCAGTTACCGGGGACTAGAATTCTACTACGAGCAGTACTTC.